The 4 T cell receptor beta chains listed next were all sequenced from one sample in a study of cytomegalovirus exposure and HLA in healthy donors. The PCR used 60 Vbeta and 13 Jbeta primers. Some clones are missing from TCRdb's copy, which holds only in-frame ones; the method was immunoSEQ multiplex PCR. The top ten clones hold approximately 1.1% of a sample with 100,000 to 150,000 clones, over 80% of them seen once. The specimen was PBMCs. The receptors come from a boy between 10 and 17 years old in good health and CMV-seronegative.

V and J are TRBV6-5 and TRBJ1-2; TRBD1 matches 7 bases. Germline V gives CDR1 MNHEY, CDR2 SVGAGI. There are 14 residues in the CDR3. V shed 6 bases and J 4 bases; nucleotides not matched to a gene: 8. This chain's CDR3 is CASSRTGEPYGYTF. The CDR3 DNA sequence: TGTGCCAGCAGCCGTACAGGGGAGCCCTATGGCTACACCTTC.

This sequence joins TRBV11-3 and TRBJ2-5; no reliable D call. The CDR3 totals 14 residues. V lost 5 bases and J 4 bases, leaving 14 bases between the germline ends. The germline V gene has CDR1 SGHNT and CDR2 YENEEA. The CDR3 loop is CASSGRGTGETQYF. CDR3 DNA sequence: TGTGCCAGCAGCGGTAGAGGTACTGGAGAGACCCAGTACTTC.

Here the CDR3 DNA reads TGTGCCACCAGCAGAGCGGCGGCCTATGGCTACACCTTC. This sequence encodes CATSRAAAYGYTF. The rearrangement uses TRBV15 and TRBJ1-2; D remains ambiguous. The CDR3 consists of 13 residues. Germline CDR1 reads LNHNV; CDR2 reads YYDKDF (reference sequence). V lost 1 base and J lost 4, with 7 bases in between.

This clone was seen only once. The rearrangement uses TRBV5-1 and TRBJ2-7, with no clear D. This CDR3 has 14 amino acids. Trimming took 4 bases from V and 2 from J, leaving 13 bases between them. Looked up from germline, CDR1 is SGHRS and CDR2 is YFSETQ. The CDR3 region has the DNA TGCGCCAGCAGCCCGGAGCCATTTCCCTACGAGCAGTACTTC. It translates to CASSPEPFPYEQYF.